Listed below are T cell receptor beta chains from one sample, sequenced in a study of technical replicates of blood from several donors. Profiled with immunoSEQ multiplex PCR; TCRdb holds only in-frame clones, not every one. The repertoire consists of about 80,000 clones, with 94% occurring once and the leading ten covering more than 0.35%. Sequencing was performed on T cells isolated from PBMCs. Receptor source: a human donor in good health. Both conserved end residues are trimmed from each CDR3. The order of the fields is CDR3 protein, V gene.

ASSRGLAGVLGGELF TRBV19
ASSLGQGAVEQY TRBV19
ASSSGTGWDGELF TRBV5-1
ASSLVLLGGSEDEQF TRBV5-6
ASSMTGSGNTIY TRBV5-1
AIRASLGGINEQY TRBV10-3
AWSGYSGSFYEQY TRBV30
ASSPGTSRNLEQY TRBV7-9
ASGPSIYEQY TRBV12-5
ASSFLRSRNTGELF TRBV28
ASTGLAGEITSGELF TRBV19
ASSFLGHSGNTIY TRBV6-6
ASSQDQASGTYEQY TRBV4-1
ASSLAQGHTGELF TRBV11-3
ASSFSGSDEQF TRBV18
ASRLAGEYSEQY TRBV10-2
ASSWTREVDTQY TRBV7-2
ASSLPVGQGLG TRBV28
ATSQGLSSYEQY TRBV15
ASSPVQGWGQETQY TRBV19
ASSYLASRSNEQF TRBV7-3
ASSIGTANQPQH TRBV2
ASSGSSGPDKLYQETQY TRBV2
ASSIEDRSNQPQH TRBV19
ASLISGTGSPFGGYT TRBV2
ATSRDSEVQQY TRBV15
ASSVTDFTDTQY TRBV28
ASSLGSSGGTDTQY TRBV11-3
ASTGLAEAYEQY TRBV28
ASSLLLAGVSYEQY TRBV5-4
ASGIERDLTDTQY TRBV27
ASSLSGLSNQPQH TRBV27
ASSPGTGSAEKLF TRBV7-8
ASSPRTSGRATDTQY TRBV4-1
ASSLAPRTENEQY TRBV5-1
ASSPADRGSEAF TRBV6-1
ASSPRQTTEAF TRBV4-3
ASSSKETQY TRBV11-3
ASSLFKNTEAF TRBV5-4
ASSVASGGNYEQY TRBV9
ASSEQGREQY TRBV2
ASSRIRDLEQPQH TRBV2
ASSQDGVPGGDTEAF TRBV4-2
SVVGGKYPYEQY TRBV29-1
ASSQEGGDPRNEQF TRBV4-2
ASSLAAGGAHTEAF TRBV7-9
ASSQRYEQY TRBV11-1
ASSQEKYGTGGFGAYGYT TRBV4-2
ATSRARDRGSGYT TRBV15
AWSHGQGLFGRLAKNIQY TRBV30
ASSQVRTLNTGELF TRBV4-2
ASSLAGASTDTQY TRBV7-2
ASSLASGVSYEQY TRBV27
ASTRGPQVPEAF TRBV7-9
AISDPPGSGANVLT TRBV10-3